Each of the 20 T cell receptor beta chains below was sequenced from the same sample in a study of blood T cell repertoires in COVID-19. Only in-frame clones appear in the TCRdb table, and some are missing; sequencing was by immunoSEQ multiplex PCR. The sample holds 200,000 or so clones, roughly 80% seen once. Sequencing was performed on peripheral blood. All receptors come from a woman aged 80 or over with COVID-19, enrolled during active disease.

This rearrangement joins TRBV24-1 to TRBJ1-5; D might be TRBD1 (6 bases). CDR1 and CDR2 from the germline V gene are KGHDR and SFDVKD. Trimming pared 4 bases from V and 3 bases from J, leaving 9 bases between. The CDR3 runs to 14 residues. CDR3 sequence reads: CATSDQGYNQPQHF. In DNA form, the CDR3 reads TGTGCCACCAGTGACCAGGGGTACAATCAGCCCCAGCATTTT.

In regard to this clone: Other nucleotide sequences in the sample specify the same CDR3. The V gene is TRBV28, the J gene TRBJ1-1, with 7 bases lining up with TRBD1. The germline V gene encodes CDR1 MDHEN and CDR2 SYDVKM. This CDR3 is built from 15 residues. J gave up 0 bases and V 2 bases, and 3 bases lay outside the gene matches. The CDR3 bases are TGTGCCAGCAGTTTAGGACAGGTAATGAACACTGAAGCTTTCTTT. It encodes CASSLGQVMNTEAFF.

The rearrangement joins TRBV3-1 (or the pseudogene TRBV3-2) to TRBJ2-1, with TRBD2 matching 12 bases. The CDR3 contains 17 residues. J was trimmed by 4 bases and V by 0 bases; bases with no gene match: 4. The germline CDR1 and CDR2 sequences are LGHDT and YNNKEL (reference sequence). CDR3 DNA sequence: TGTGCCAGCAGCCAAGACCTAGCGGGAGGGACGTACAATGAGCAGTTCTTC. Residues: CASSQDLAGGTYNEQFF.

The chain recombines TRBV5-1 with TRBJ1-4; TRBD1 matches 7 bases. The germline V gene encodes CDR1 SGHRS and CDR2 YFSETQ. With 4 bases clipped from V and 3 bases from J, the junction kept 3 bases outside the gene matches. CDR3 length: 14 amino acids. The CDR3 DNA reads TGCGCCAGCAGCACGGGACAGTCTAATGAAAAACTGTTTTTT. It is translated as CASSTGQSNEKLFF.

The chain employs TRBV2 and TRBJ1-2, with 12 nucleotides matching TRBD1. Germline CDR1 reads SNHLY; CDR2 reads FYNNEI. V was clipped by 6 bases and J by 7 bases; unmatched bases: 6. The CDR3 has 14 residues. The CDR3 DNA reads TGTGCCAGCAGGACGGGGGGACAGGGGGCTGGCTACACCTTC. Translated: CASRTGGQGAGYTF.

The chain is built from TRBV7-8 and TRBJ2-3; no clear D gene. Germline V CDR1 and CDR2: SGHVS, FQNEAQ. Trimming removed 5 bases from V and 6 bases from J, with 9 bases in between. The CDR3 spans 12 residues. The CDR3 DNA is TGTGCCAGCAGCCAAGCACGGGATACGCAGTATTTT. The encoded protein is CASSQARDTQYF.

This chain connects TRBV27 to TRBJ1-2; 7 bases agree with TRBD1. Germline assignment: CDR1 MNHEY and CDR2 SMNVEV (reference sequence). CDR3 length: 14 residues. V was pared by 2 bases and J by 3 bases, with 3 bases of the junction left unmatched. DNA for the CDR3: TGTGCCAGCAGTTTAAGGGGGCGACACTATGGCTACACCTTC. It translates to CASSLRGRHYGYTF.

J is TRBJ1-5 and V is TRBV30; D may be TRBD1 (6 bases). There are 15 residues in the CDR3. Germline lookup yields CDR1 GTSNPN and CDR2 SVGIG (reference sequence). Deletions cut 0 bases from V and 6 bases from J, with 15 bases between. CDR3: CAWSVRGDISQPQHF. The CDR3 nucleotides read TGTGCCTGGAGTGTACGTGGGGACATTTCTCAGCCCCAGCATTTT.

The rearrangement joins TRBV5-1 to TRBJ2-6; maybe TRBD2 (6 bases). Trimming shortened V by 4 bases and J by 0 bases, and 14 bases separated the two germline ends. Per the germline V gene, CDR1 is SGHRS and CDR2 is YFSETQ. CDR3 length: 17 amino acids. DNA for the CDR3: TGCGCCAGCAGCGCCCTATGGGGGGACTCTGGGGCCAACGTCCTGACTTTC. It is translated as CASSALWGDSGANVLTF. Complete variable domain (other parts from reference TRBV5-1 and TRBJ2-6): KAGVTQTPRYLIKTRGQQVTLSCSPISGHRSVSWYQQTPGQGLQFLFEYFSETQRNKGNFPGRFSGRQFSNSRSEMNVSTLELGDSALYLCASSALWGDSGANVLTFGAGSRLTVL.

DNA of the CDR3: TGCAGCGTTGACTCTGGAGGTGAGCAGTTCTTC. Protein: CSVDSGGEQFF. This chain connects TRBV29-1 to TRBJ2-1; perhaps TRBD2 as D (5 bases). CDR3 size: 11 residues. Deletions cut 3 bases from V and 9 bases from J, with 9 bases between. CDR1 is SQVTM, CDR2 ANQGSEA, per germline.

The J gene is TRBJ1-1, the V gene TRBV18, with D possibly TRBD1 on 6 matching bases. V was clipped by 4 bases and J by 1 base, with 19 bases between them. Germline CDR1 and CDR2: KGHSH and LQKENI. The CDR3 contains 17 residues. In DNA, the CDR3 is TGTGCCAGCTCACTCGTGGCAGGGGAATTGCCGAACACTGAAGCTTTCTTT. Amino acids: CASSLVAGELPNTEAFF.

The chain joins TRBV7-2 to TRBJ2-3; 7 bases are shared with TRBD2. Trimming at V came to 7 bases and at J to 0 bases, leaving 13 bases not matched to a gene. The CDR3 is 17 residues long. Germline values: CDR1 SGHTA, CDR2 FQGNSA. Here the CDR3 reads CASTPQRREPSTDTQYF. The CDR3 region has the DNA TGTGCCAGCACCCCACAACGGCGGGAGCCGAGCACAGATACGCAGTATTTT.

Details on this clone: Because the CDR3 is missing its conserved closing phenylalanine or tryptophan, this is likely a read error. The DNA is left out, because the CDR3 cannot be placed on it with certainty; the CDR3 is given as TCRdb lists it. The chain links TRBV6-4 to TRBJ1-6. 9 amino acids form the CDR3, both terminal residues included. Germline V gives CDR1 MRHNA, CDR2 SNTAGT. CDR3: CASSDSPSL.

This rearrangement joins TRBV18 to TRBJ1-3, with D possibly matching TRBD1 (5 bases). V was shortened by 5 bases and J by 0 bases, with 11 bases between the two germline ends. The CDR3 sequence is 15 residues long. Looked up from germline, CDR1 is KGHSH and CDR2 is LQKENI. Written as DNA, the CDR3 is TGTGCCAGCTCAATAGACAGCTTCTCTGGAAACACCATATATTTT. Translating it yields CASSIDSFSGNTIYF.

This sequence joins TRBV7-2 and TRBJ1-3, with D unresolved. V gave up 5 bases and J gave up 4 bases, with 18 bases separating them. The CDR3 is 16 residues long. Germline lookup yields CDR1 SGHTA and CDR2 FQGNSA. The chain's CDR3 is CASSPLPGASGNTIYF. CDR3 in DNA: TGTGCCAGCAGCCCCCTCCCAGGTGCTTCAGGAAACACCATATATTTT.

This clone has a handful of counts. The V call is TRBV18, the J call TRBJ2-1; TRBD2 might be the D (6 bases). V lost 2 bases, J lost 4 bases, and 15 bases lay in between. Germline V gene data show CDR1 as KGHSH and CDR2 as LQKENI. This CDR3 is 16 amino acids long. The CDR3 spells CASSPVGGALYNEQFF. CDR3 DNA: TGTGCCAGCTCACCAGTGGGGGGAGCCCTATACAATGAGCAGTTCTTC.

J is TRBJ1-4 and V is TRBV2, with D possibly TRBD1 on 6 matching bases. Trimming removed 6 bases at V and 8 bases at J, with 10 bases between. This CDR3 region has 12 residues. Germline V lookup: CDR1 SNHLY, CDR2 FYNNEI. The CDR3 region has the DNA TGTGCCAGCAGGGGGGCTGGCGAAAAACTGTTTTTT. As protein: CASRGAGEKLFF.

The J gene is TRBJ2-7, the V gene TRBV5-1; TRBD2 matches at 7 bases. Looked up from germline, CDR1 is SGHRS and CDR2 is YFSETQ. The CDR3 spans 15 residues. Trimming at V came to 0 bases and at J to 5 bases, leaving 8 bases not matched to a gene. The DNA for the CDR3 is TGCGCCAGCAGCTTGGTGGGGAGGGCCTTCGACGAGCAGTACTTC. Protein product: CASSLVGRAFDEQYF.

This clone was counted a single time. The V gene is TRBV12-5, the J gene TRBJ1-1; D is uncertain. Trimming cost V 2 bases and J 8 bases, with 6 bases left between them. The CDR3 spans 11 residues. CDR1 and CDR2 (germline): LGHNT, FRNRAP. The CDR3 sequence: CASGLYWEAFF. The CDR3 bases are TGTGCTAGTGGTTTGTACTGGGAAGCTTTCTTT.

The chain couples TRBV27 to TRBJ2-3; D may be TRBD1 (7 bases). CDR3 length equals 16 residues. Germline V gene sequence: CDR1 MNHEY, CDR2 SMNVEV (reference sequence). Trimming took 5 bases from V and 4 from J, leaving 19 bases between them. CDR3 sequence: CASSKLQGGHADTQYF. The CDR3 region has the DNA TGTGCCAGCAGTAAACTCCAGGGGGGTCACGCAGATACGCAGTATTTT.